This paragraph reports one TCR beta chain. These data originate in a study of blood T cell repertoires in COVID-19. About the study: Both acute and convalescent COVID-19 samples were obtained from the United States, Italy and Spain.

Germline CDR1 reads ENHRY; CDR2 reads SYGVKD. This CDR3 has 14 residues. Trimming took 6 bases from V and 6 from J; bases not matched to a gene: 8. Here immunoSEQ multiplex PCR was the method, and the copy in TCRdb shows in-frame clones only, minus some. The sample records 150,000 to 200,000 clones, 80% to 90% being singletons. Sequencing used peripheral blood. The source of this sequence is a human donor in a cohort sampled during active COVID-19. V usage is TRBV10-3 and J usage is TRBJ2-7, with 10 nucleotides matching TRBD1. The CDR3 DNA is TGTGCCATCAGGACAGGGGGCCAGGCGGGCGAGCAGTACTTC. It encodes CAIRTGGQAGEQYF.